This T cell receptor beta chain emerged from a study of post-analysis software for immune sequencing data. Regarding the study as a whole: The study found TRBV5-6, TRBV5-1 and TRBV20-1 among a few TRBV segments more frequent in patients than controls.

As for this clonotype: No antigen is known for it.

CDR3 length: 15 amino acids. Germline V gives CDR1 SGHVS, CDR2 FNYEAQ. The V gene lost 2 bases and the J gene lost 1 base, with 11 bases spanning the gap. Carried by the TCR beta cDNA libraries were unique molecular identifiers. From the PCR reads, TCRdb called clonotypes with MiXCR, one entry per CDR3 protein. This table holds hundreds of thousands of distinct CDR3 sequences, 35% to 40% found once. Sequences were obtained from blood. This receptor was taken from a girl aged 10 to 17 with multiple sclerosis. The chain links TRBV7-6 to TRBJ1-1; D not resolved. The CDR3 spells CASSLTRPPNTEAFF. DNA of the CDR3: TGTGCCAGCAGCTTAACAAGGCCCCCGAACACTGAAGCTTTCTTT.